The clone carrying this T cell receptor (beta chain) was detected ten times or more. Antigen unknown. V lost 6 bases and J 0 bases, leaving 14 bases between the germline ends. This CDR3 region has 15 residues. Germline V gene lookup returns CDR1 MNHNS and CDR2 SASEGT. The record originates from a study of regulatory T cells in long-lasting Graves disease. The time point: persistent/refractory GD, antithyroid drugs over 5 years with positive TRAb. The TCR library was made from RNA that had been extracted from PBMCs in TRIzol. Staff drew about 8.9 milliliters of peripheral blood into EDTA tubes. According to the study, TCR beta libraries were built with iRepertoire HTBI primers and CDR3-region Arm-PCR. TCRdb reanalysed the multiplex PCR reads using MiXCR and keeps one entry per CDR3 protein. This sample has about 470,000 distinct CDR3 sequences, with less than 25% found just once. Overall study findings and caveats: Accuracy was perhaps lowered by the small sample size. TRBV28 was favored in persistent disease, as were TRBJ1-2 and TRBJ2-5.

The chain has TRBV6-1 and TRBJ2-5, with D possibly being TRBD1 (5 bases). Specimen: peripheral blood mononuclear cells (PBMCs), collected when the disease was refractory, from a patient treated with antithyroid drugs. The receptor was isolated from a female donor with Graves disease. The CDR3 coding sequence is TGTGCCAGCAGAGCCGACAGTGTGTACCAAGAGACCCAGTACTTC. It is translated as CASRADSVYQETQYF.